This is a list of T cell receptor beta chains from one sample in a study of T cell repertoires in cytomegalovirus infection. TCRdb reprocessed the reads with MiXCR, giving one entry per CDR3 protein. This sample has about 480,000 distinct CDR3 sequences, with 30% to 40% found just once. These receptors have no known antigen. This specimen consisted of cultured PBMCs, obtained from culture after CMV antigen stimulation. The receptors come from a human donor in good health (CMV status not recorded). Some clones in this sample may be carry-over from other donors' samples. Both conserved end residues are part of each CDR3. A D gene is named only where the DNA matches it firmly. Not all rows give a size; the values are once, few, many and, for expanded clones, a class.

v_call,j_call,clone_size,d_call,cdr3_aa,cdr3_nt
TRBV12-3/TRBV12-4,TRBJ1-6,few,.,CASSLLGGDYNSPLHF,TGTGCCAGCAGCCTGCTCGGGGGCGACTATAATTCACCCCTCCACTTT
TRBV28,TRBJ2-2,few,.,CASSPDNTGELFF,TGTGCCAGCAGTCCTGATAACACCGGGGAGCTGTTTTTT
TRBV4-1,TRBJ2-1,.,.,CASSQDSTRNEQFF,TGCGCCAGCAGCCAAGATTCTACGCGGAATGAGCAGTTCTTC
TRBV7-2,TRBJ2-7,few,.,CASSLERLGEQYF,TGTGCCAGCAGCTTAGAGCGCCTGGGCGAGCAGTACTTC
TRBV7-2,TRBJ1-6,few,.,CASSSLERGSPLHF,TGTGCCAGCAGCTCCTTAGAGCGGGGTTCACCCCTCCACTTT
TRBV7-3,TRBJ2-3,.,.,CASSPRLTDTQYF,TGTGCCAGCAGCCCCCGTCTCACGGATACGCAGTATTTT
TRBV7-8,TRBJ1-1,.,.,CASSLGGGFYTEAFF,TGTGCCAGCAGCTTAGGGGGGGGCTTTTACACTGAAGCTTTCTTT
TRBV7-6,TRBJ2-3,.,TRBD2,CASSLLAGGGSFGQADTQYF,TGTGCCAGCAGCTTATTGGCTGGTGGCGGGAGCTTTGGTCAGGCGGATACGCAGTATTTT
TRBV7-2,TRBJ2-1,few,TRBD1,CASSQATGSSYNEQFF,TGTGCCAGCAGCCAGGCGACAGGGAGCTCCTACAATGAGCAGTTCTTC
TRBV10-3,TRBJ1-6,.,TRBD1,CAIRVQTGPDSPLHF,TGTGCCATCAGAGTACAGACAGGGCCGGATTCACCCCTCCACTTT
TRBV18,TRBJ1-2,once,.,CASSASGLLGYTF,TGTGCCAGCTCGGCCTCGGGGCTGCTTGGCTACACCTTC
TRBV7-4,TRBJ1-2,.,.,CASSLVSAEEGYTF,TGTGCCAGCAGCTTAGTATCGGCAGAGGAGGGCTACACCTTC
TRBV7-9,TRBJ1-1,many,.,CASSLAPTMNTEAFF,TGTGCCAGCAGCTTAGCCCCCACCATGAACACTGAAGCTTTCTTT
TRBV7-2,TRBJ1-6,many,.,CASTKSSQDSAALHF,TGTGCCAGCACCAAATCCTCACAAGACTCGGCAGCCCTCCACTTT
TRBV11-1,TRBJ2-7,.,.,CASSATTEYEQYF,TGTGCCAGCAGCGCAACGACAGAATACGAGCAGTACTTC
TRBV9,TRBJ1-6,few,.,CASSVEIHNSPLHF,TGTGCCAGCAGCGTAGAAATTCATAATTCACCCCTCCACTTT
TRBV29-1,TRBJ1-1,.,.,CSVEDYLGEAFF,TGCAGCGTTGAAGATTACCTGGGTGAAGCTTTCTTT
TRBV12-3/TRBV12-4,TRBJ1-2,few,TRBD1,CASRKQGSQEGYTF,TGTGCCAGCAGAAAACAGGGGAGCCAGGAGGGCTACACCTTC
TRBV27,TRBJ2-1,.,TRBD2,CASSLWGGVEGNEQFF,TGTGCCAGCAGTTTATGGGGGGGGGTCGAGGGCAATGAGCAGTTCTTC
TRBV7-6,TRBJ2-3,many,.,CASSSVRGRTLGDTQYF,TGTGCCAGCAGCTCCGTGCGGGGACGGACTCTGGGAGATACGCAGTATTTT
TRBV7-9,TRBJ2-2,few,TRBD1,CASSLGRQGNTGELFF,TGTGCCAGCAGCTTAGGCCGACAGGGGAACACCGGGGAGCTGTTTTTT
TRBV27,TRBJ2-4,few,.,CASSLTGAYLLAKNIQYF,TGTGCCAGCAGTTTAACCGGGGCCTATCTTCTAGCCAAAAACATTCAGTACTTC
TRBV7-2,TRBJ2-4,few,.,CASSFTAPAKNIQYF,TGTGCCAGCAGCTTTACGGCCCCAGCCAAAAACATTCAGTACTTC
TRBV19,TRBJ1-5,few,.,CASSIRGAGQPQHF,TGTGCCAGTAGTATCCGGGGGGCAGGACAGCCCCAGCATTTT
TRBV2,TRBJ1-4,.,.,CASSDGSLNEKLFF,TGTGCCAGCAGTGACGGCAGCCTTAATGAAAAACTGTTTTTT
TRBV29-1,TRBJ2-5,.,.,CSVRDRRGKETQYF,TGCAGCGTAAGGGACAGGCGGGGGAAAGAGACCCAGTACTTC
TRBV6-2/TRBV6-3,TRBJ2-4,few,.,CASSSLSGSGNIQYF,TGTGCCAGCAGTTCGCTGTCAGGGAGCGGGAACATTCAGTACTTC
TRBV28,TRBJ2-5,.,TRBD1,CASSFSGQGNLGETQYF,TGTGCCAGCAGTTTCTCCGGACAGGGGAATTTAGGAGAGACCCAGTACTTC
TRBV7-9,TRBJ2-1,many,TRBD2,CASSSIAGDYNEQFF,TGTGCCAGCAGCTCCATAGCGGGAGACTACAATGAGCAGTTCTTC
TRBV11-3,TRBJ2-1,.,.,CASSLQASSNNEQFF,TGTGCCAGCAGCTTACAGGCTAGTTCTAACAATGAGCAGTTCTTC
TRBV12-3/TRBV12-4,TRBJ1-1,.,.,CASSFKNEAFF,TGTGCCAGCAGTTTTAAGAATGAAGCTTTCTTT
TRBV7-2,TRBJ1-1,.,.,CASSRSDVNTEAFF,TGTGCCAGCAGCCGTTCGGATGTGAACACTGAAGCTTTCTTT
TRBV19,TRBJ1-5,.,.,CASSIVVSYSNQPQHF,TGTGCCAGTAGTATAGTAGTGTCGTATAGCAATCAGCCCCAGCATTTT
TRBV11-2,TRBJ2-4,few,.,CASRRTGSEDIQYF,TGTGCCAGCAGACGTACAGGGTCGGAAGACATTCAGTACTTC
TRBV10-3,TRBJ1-1,.,.,CAISESRGQQNTEAFF,TGTGCCATCAGTGAGTCGCGGGGGCAGCAGAACACTGAAGCTTTCTTT
TRBV7-2,TRBJ2-4,.,TRBD2,CASSGGLANIQYF,TGTGCCAGCAGCGGGGGACTAGCAAACATTCAGTACTTC
TRBV7-2,TRBJ2-3,.,.,CASSSPTATQYF,TGTGCCAGCAGCTCCCCGACAGCAACGCAGTATTTT
TRBV19,TRBJ2-3,few,TRBD2,CASSIVGLAAPNTQYF,TGTGCCAGTAGTATAGTGGGACTAGCGGCCCCAAATACGCAGTATTTT
TRBV12-3/TRBV12-4,TRBJ2-2,.,.,CASSQQLNTGELFF,TGTGCCAGCTCTCAACAGCTGAACACCGGGGAGCTGTTTTTT
TRBV25-1,TRBJ1-3,few,.,CASSEYDSGNTIYF,TGTGCCAGCAGTGAATATGACTCTGGAAACACCATATATTTT
TRBV11-1,TRBJ2-1,few,TRBD2,CASSVGLASNEQFF,TGTGCCAGCAGCGTCGGACTAGCCTCTAATGAGCAGTTCTTC
TRBV7-4,TRBJ2-1,once,.,CASSLLIADNEQFF,TGTGCCAGCAGCTTATTAATAGCGGACAATGAGCAGTTCTTC